The clone carrying this T cell receptor beta chain was seen more than once but under ten times. This entry is derived from a study of identical twins. This CDR3 is 15 amino acids long. Germline V gene data show CDR1 as MNHEY and CDR2 as SVGAGI. V lost 0 bases, J lost 6 bases, and 14 bases lay in between. TCRdb passed the 5' RACE reads through MiXCR, listing each CDR3 protein once. This sample has around 250,000 distinct CDR3 sequences; roughly 7% occur once, and the top ten carry approximately 3.6%. These data also featured in a second study, about yellow fever vaccine responses in identical twins. This second study says: As reported, the vaccine T cell response of twins seemed partly convergent and partly personalized.

The sample taken for sequencing was memory (CD45RO+) T cells sorted from blood. This clonotype was obtained from a woman between 18 and 29 years old in good health. The chain couples TRBV6-5 to TRBJ1-2; perhaps TRBD1 as D (5 bases). The CDR3 reads CASSYSSQGINGYTF. Here the CDR3 DNA reads TGTGCCAGCAGTTACTCGTCGCAGGGCATAAATGGCTACACCTTC.